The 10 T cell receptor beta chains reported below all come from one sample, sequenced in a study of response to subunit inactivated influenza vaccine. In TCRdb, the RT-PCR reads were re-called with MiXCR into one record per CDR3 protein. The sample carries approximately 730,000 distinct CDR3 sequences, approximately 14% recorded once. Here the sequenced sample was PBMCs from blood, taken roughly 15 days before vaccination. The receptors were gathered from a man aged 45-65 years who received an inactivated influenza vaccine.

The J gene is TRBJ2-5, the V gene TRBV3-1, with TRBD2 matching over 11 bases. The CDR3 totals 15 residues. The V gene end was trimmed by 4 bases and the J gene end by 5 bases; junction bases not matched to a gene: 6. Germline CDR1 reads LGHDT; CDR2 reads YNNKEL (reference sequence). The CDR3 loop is CASSPTSGERETQYF. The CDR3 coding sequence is TGTGCCAGCAGCCCGACTAGCGGGGAGAGGGAGACCCAGTACTTC.

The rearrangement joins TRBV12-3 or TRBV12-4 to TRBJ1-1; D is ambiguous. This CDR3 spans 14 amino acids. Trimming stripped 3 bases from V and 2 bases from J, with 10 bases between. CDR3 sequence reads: CASSFSPGNTEAFF. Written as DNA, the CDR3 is TGTGCCAGCAGTTTTTCTCCGGGCAACACTGAAGCTTTCTTT.

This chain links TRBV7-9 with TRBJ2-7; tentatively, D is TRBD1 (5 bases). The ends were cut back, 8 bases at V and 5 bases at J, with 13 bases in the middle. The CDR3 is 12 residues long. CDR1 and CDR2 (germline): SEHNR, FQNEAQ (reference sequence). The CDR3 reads CASAMGQHEQYF. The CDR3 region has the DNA TGTGCCAGCGCGATGGGGCAGCACGAGCAGTACTTC. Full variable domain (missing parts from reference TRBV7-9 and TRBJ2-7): DTGVSQNPRHKITKRGQNVTFRCDPISEHNRLYWYRQTLGQGPEFLTYFQNEAQLEKSRLLSDRFSAERPKGSFSTLEIQRTEQGDSAMYLCASAMGQHEQYFGPGTRLTVT.

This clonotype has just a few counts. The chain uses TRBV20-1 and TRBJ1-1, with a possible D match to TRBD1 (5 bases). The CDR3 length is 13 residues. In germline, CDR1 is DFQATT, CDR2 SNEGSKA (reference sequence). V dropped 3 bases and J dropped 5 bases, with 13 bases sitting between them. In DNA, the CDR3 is TGCAGTGCTAGGTATGGGGCAGGGACTGAAGCTTTCTTT. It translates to CSARYGAGTEAFF.

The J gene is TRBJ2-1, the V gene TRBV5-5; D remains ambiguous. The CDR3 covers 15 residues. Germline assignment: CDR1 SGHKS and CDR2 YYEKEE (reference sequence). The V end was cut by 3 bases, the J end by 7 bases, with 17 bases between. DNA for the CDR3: TGTGCCAGCAGCTATTACTCCGTTAAATCAAATGAGCAGTTCTTC. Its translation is CASSYYSVKSNEQFF.

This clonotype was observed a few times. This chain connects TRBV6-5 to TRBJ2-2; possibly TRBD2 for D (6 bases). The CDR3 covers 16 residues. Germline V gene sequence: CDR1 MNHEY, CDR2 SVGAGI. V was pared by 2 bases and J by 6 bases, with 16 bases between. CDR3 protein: CASSYTGTPPAGELFF. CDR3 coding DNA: TGTGCCAGCAGTTACACCGGGACTCCCCCAGCCGGGGAGCTGTTTTTT.

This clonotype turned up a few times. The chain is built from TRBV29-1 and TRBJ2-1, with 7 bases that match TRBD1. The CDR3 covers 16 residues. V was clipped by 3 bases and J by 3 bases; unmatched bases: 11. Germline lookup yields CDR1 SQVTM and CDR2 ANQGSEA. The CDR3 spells CSVERGQAMFYNEQFF. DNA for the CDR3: TGCAGCGTTGAGAGAGGACAGGCCATGTTCTACAATGAGCAGTTCTTC.

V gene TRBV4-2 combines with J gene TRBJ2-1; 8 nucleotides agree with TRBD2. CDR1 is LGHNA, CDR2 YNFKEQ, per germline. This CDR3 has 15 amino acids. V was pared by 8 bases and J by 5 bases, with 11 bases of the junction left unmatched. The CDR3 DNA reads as TGTGCCAGCTCAGGGCAAGCGGGAGCTGACAATGAGCAGTTCTTC. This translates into CASSGQAGADNEQFF.

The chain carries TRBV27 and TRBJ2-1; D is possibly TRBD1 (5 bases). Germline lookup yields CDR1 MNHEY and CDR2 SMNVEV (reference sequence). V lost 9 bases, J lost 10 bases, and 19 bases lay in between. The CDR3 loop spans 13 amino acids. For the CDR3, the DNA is TGTGCCAGGCGAGACAGTTTCCAATGGGAGCAGTTCTTC. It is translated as CARRDSFQWEQFF.

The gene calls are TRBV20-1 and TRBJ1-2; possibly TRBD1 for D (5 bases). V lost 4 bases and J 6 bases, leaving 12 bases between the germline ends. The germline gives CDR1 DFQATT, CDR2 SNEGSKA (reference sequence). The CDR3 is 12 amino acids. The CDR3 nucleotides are TGCAGTGCTAAGGCCAGGGCGGATGGCTACACCTTC. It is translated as CSAKARADGYTF.